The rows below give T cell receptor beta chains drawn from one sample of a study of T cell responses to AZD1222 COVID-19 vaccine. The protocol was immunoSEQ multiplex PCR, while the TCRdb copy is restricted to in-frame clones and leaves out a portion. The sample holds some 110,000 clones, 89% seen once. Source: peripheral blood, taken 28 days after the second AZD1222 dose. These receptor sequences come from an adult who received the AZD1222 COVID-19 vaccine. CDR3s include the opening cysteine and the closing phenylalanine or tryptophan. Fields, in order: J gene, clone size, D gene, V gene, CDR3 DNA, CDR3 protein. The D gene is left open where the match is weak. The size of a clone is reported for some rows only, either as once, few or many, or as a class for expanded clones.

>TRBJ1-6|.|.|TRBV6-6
TGTGCCAGCACCCCCCCCCAGGGATCAAATTCACCCCTCCACTTT
CASTPPQGSNSPLHF
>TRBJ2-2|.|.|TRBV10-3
TGTGCCATCAGTCAGGGATCCACCGGGGAGCTGTTTTTT
CAISQGSTGELFF
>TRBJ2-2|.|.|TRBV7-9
TGTGCCAGCAGCTTCCGCCCTAGCGTAACCGGGGAGCTGTTTTTT
CASSFRPSVTGELFF
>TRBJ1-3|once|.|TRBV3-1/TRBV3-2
TGTGCCAGCAGCCAAGCAGGGGTGGGAAACACCATATATTTT
CASSQAGVGNTIYF
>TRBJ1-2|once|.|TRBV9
TGTGCCAGCAGCCCGCGACAGGAGGACAACTATGGCTACACCTTC
CASSPRQEDNYGYTF
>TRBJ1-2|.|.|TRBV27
TGTGCCAGCAGTAACGGCTTTTGGGGCTACACCTTC
CASSNGFWGYTF
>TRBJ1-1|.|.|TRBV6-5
TGTGCCAGCAGGGCCCCTTATGGGGGGAGCACTGAAGCTTTCTTT
CASRAPYGGSTEAFF
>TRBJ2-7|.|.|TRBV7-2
TGTGCCAGCAGCTCGGTGGTCGAGCAGTACTTC
CASSSVVEQYF
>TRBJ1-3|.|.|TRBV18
TGTGCCAGCTCACCACCGATGACAGGCAACATCTTCTCTGGAAACACCATATATTTT
CASSPPMTGNIFSGNTIYF
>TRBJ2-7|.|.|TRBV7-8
TGTGCCAGCAGCTTATTGTCTGGGGACTCCTACGAGCAGTACTTC
CASSLLSGDSYEQYF
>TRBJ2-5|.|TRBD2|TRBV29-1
TGCAGCGTTTCACTTCGACTAGCGGCTCAAGAGACCCAGTACTTC
CSVSLRLAAQETQYF
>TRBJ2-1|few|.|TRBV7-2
TGTGCCAGCAGCTTATTCTATGAGTTGGGACCGAACAATGAGCAGTTCTTC
CASSLFYELGPNNEQFF
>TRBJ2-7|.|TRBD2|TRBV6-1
TGTGCCAGCAGTGAAATGTCTAGCGGGAATCACGAGCAGTACTTC
CASSEMSSGNHEQYF
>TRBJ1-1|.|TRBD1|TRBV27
TGTGCCAGCAGTATTGCAGGGGGGGCAAACACTGAAGCTTTCTTT
CASSIAGGANTEAFF
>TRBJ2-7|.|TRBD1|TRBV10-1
TGCGCCAGCAATGAAGGGGGCCAGGACGAGCAGTACTTC
CASNEGGQDEQYF
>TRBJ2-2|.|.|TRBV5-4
TGTGCCGGGCGGAGGGGGGGAAACACCGGGGAGCTGTTTTTT
CAGRRGGNTGELFF
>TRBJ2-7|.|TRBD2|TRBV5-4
TGTGCCAGCAGCGCGTTAGCGGGTGGATCCTACGAGCAGTACTTC
CASSALAGGSYEQYF
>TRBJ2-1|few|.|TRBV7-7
TGTGCCAGCAGCTTAGCTGCGACCACCCTCAATGAGCAGTTCTTC
CASSLAATTLNEQFF
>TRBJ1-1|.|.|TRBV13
TGTGCCAGCAGGATGCAGGTAACTGAAGCTTTCTTT
CASRMQVTEAFF
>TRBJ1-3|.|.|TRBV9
TGTGCCAGCAGCCCCACTACTGGAAACACCATATATTTT
CASSPTTGNTIYF
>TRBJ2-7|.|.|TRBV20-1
TGCAGTGCCCCCCACGGCTGGGAGCAGTACTTC
CSAPHGWEQYF
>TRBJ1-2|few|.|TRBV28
TGTGCCAGCAGTTTCAGCTCGGGGGTACTCTATGGCTACACCTTC
CASSFSSGVLYGYTF
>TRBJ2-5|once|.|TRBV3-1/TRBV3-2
TGTGCCAGCAGCCAGCGGCCCCGATACCTCCAAGAGACCCAGTACTTC
CASSQRPRYLQETQYF
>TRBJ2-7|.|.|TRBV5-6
TGTGCCAGCAGCTTGGGACCATCGGGGGAGCAGTACTTC
CASSLGPSGEQYF
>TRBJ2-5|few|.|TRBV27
TGTGCCAGCAGTTTACTAAGAGGGGAGACCCAGTACTTC
CASSLLRGETQYF
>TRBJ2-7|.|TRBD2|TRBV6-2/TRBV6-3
TGTGCCAGCAGTTTAACCGGGACAGGTAGCGGGAGGTCCTACGAGCAGTACTTC
CASSLTGTGSGRSYEQYF
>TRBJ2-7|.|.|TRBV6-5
TGTGCCAGCAGTCAGGACGGGAGCTCCTACGAGCAGTACTTC
CASSQDGSSYEQYF
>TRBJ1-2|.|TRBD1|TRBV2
TGTGCCAGCAGTGAACAGGGGGACTATGGCTACACCTTC
CASSEQGDYGYTF
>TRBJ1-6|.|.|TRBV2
TGTGCCAGCAAAGTAGGGGCTTATTCACCCCTCCACTTT
CASKVGAYSPLHF
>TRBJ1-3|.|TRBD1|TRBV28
TGTGCCAGCAGTTCCCTCAGGGGGCGCTCTGGAAACACCATATATTTT
CASSSLRGRSGNTIYF
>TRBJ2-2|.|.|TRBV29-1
TGCAGCGTTGAAAACGGTCGGCTGTTTTTT
CSVENGRLFF
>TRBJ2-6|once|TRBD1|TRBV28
TGTGCCAGCAGTTTTTTCCCGGACAGGCGAGGGGCCAACGTCCTGACTTTC
CASSFFPDRRGANVLTF
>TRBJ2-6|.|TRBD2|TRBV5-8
TGTGCCAGCAGCCCCCAGACTAGCGAGACTTCTGGGGCCAACGTCCTGACTTTC
CASSPQTSETSGANVLTF
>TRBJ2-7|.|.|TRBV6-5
TGTGCCAGCAGTTACTCCACCTCCTACGAGCAGTACTTC
CASSYSTSYEQYF
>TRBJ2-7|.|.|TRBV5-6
TGTGCCAGCAGCCCGGACCAAGCCGGGGTATCCTACGAGCAGTACTTC
CASSPDQAGVSYEQYF
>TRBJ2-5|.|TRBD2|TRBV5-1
TGCGCCAGCACCCCGGGTCTAGCGGGAGCAGAGACCCAGTACTTC
CASTPGLAGAETQYF
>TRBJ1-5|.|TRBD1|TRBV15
TGTGCCACCAGCAGAGTGGGACAGGGGTTAAATCAGCCCCAGCATTTT
CATSRVGQGLNQPQHF
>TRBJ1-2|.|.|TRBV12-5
TGTGCTAGTGGCAACTCTGACACCGCTAACTATGGCTACACCTTC
CASGNSDTANYGYTF
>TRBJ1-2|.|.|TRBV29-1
TGCAGCGTTGATAGGAATGGCTACACCTTC
CSVDRNGYTF
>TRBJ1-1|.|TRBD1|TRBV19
TGTGCCAGTAGTGTGACAGGGGGTGTCCCTGAAGCTTTCTTT
CASSVTGGVPEAFF
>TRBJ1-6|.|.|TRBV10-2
TGCGCCAGCAGTGATTGGGGTCAGGCCTATAATTCACCCCTCCACTTT
CASSDWGQAYNSPLHF
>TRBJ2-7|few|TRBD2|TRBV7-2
TGTGCCAGCAGCTTAAATCCTAGCGGGCTCTACGAGCAGTACTTC
CASSLNPSGLYEQYF
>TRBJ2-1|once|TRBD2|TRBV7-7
TGTGCCAGCAGCCCAACTAGCGGGAGGGAGCAGTTCTTC
CASSPTSGREQFF
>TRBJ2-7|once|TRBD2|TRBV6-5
TGTGCCAGCAGTAGCGGGGAGGAGTACGAGCAGTACTTC
CASSSGEEYEQYF
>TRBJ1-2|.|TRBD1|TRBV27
TGTGCCAGCAGTCGTACAGGGGGCTCTGACTATGGCTACACCTTC
CASSRTGGSDYGYTF
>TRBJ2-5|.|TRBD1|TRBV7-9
TGTGCCAGCAGCCGACGACAGGGAGAGACCCAGTACTTC
CASSRRQGETQYF
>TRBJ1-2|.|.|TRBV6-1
TGTGCCAGCAGTGAAGCAGGCAGGAATGGCTACACCTTC
CASSEAGRNGYTF
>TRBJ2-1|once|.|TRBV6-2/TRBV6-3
TGTGCCAGCAGCCAACGAGATGAGCAGTTCTTC
CASSQRDEQFF